This T cell receptor beta chain stems from a study of blood T cell repertoires in COVID-19. Here immunoSEQ multiplex PCR was the method, and the copy in TCRdb shows in-frame clones only, minus some. The profile shows about 240,000 clones, more than 75% of them singletons. There are 16 residues in the CDR3. CDR1 is LGHNA, CDR2 YNFKEQ, per germline. V was pared by 3 bases and J by 8 bases, with 15 bases of the junction left unmatched. This clone was seen just once. This receptor was taken from a woman in her 70s with active or convalescent COVID-19. The V call is TRBV4-2, the J call TRBJ1-2; 7 bases align to TRBD1. Sequenced input: peripheral blood. CDR3 nucleotides: TGTGCCAGCAGCCACCAAAGGGGGCAGGCCCCGGGGGGCTACACCTTC. Its protein product is CASSHQRGQAPGGYTF.